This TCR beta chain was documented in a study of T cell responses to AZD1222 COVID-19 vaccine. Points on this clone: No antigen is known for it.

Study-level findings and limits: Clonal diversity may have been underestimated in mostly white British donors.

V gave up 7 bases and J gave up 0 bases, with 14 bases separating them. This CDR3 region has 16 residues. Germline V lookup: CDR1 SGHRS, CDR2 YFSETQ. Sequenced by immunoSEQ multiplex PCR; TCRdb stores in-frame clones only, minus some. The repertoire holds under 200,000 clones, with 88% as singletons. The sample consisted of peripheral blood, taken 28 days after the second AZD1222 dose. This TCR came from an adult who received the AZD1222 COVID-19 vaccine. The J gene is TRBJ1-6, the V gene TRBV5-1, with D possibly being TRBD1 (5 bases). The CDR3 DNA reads TGCGCCAGCTCTCTCGGGGGGAGCTCCTATAATTCACCCCTCCACTTT. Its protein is CASSLGGSSYNSPLHF. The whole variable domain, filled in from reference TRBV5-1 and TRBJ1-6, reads KAGVTQTPRYLIKTRGQQVTLSCSPISGHRSVSWYQQTPGQGLQFLFEYFSETQRNKGNFPGRFSGRQFSNSRSEMNVSTLELGDSALYLCASSLGGSSYNSPLHFGNGTRLTVT.